This T cell receptor beta chain was sequenced for a study of blood T cell repertoires in COVID-19. Study summary: Sites in the United States, Italy and Spain provided acute and convalescent COVID-19 samples.

Using immunoSEQ multiplex PCR, the repertoire was profiled, and TCRdb retains in-frame clones only, with some absent. Here the sample spans around 250,000 clones, 75% to 85% being singletons. CDR3 size: 16 residues. V lost 6 bases and J lost 1; bases outside the gene matches: 10. Germline CDR1 reads MNHEY; CDR2 reads SMNVEV (reference sequence). The chain couples TRBV27 to TRBJ2-7; 9 nucleotides align to TRBD2. The source is a man aged 45-65 years with active or convalescent COVID-19. Sequencing was performed on peripheral blood. For the CDR3, the DNA is TGTGCCAGCAGCTTAATAGCGGGAGTTACTTCCTACGAGCAGTACTTC. Encoded protein: CASSLIAGVTSYEQYF.